This TCR beta chain was retrieved from a study of T-cell reconstitution after alpha-beta-depleted transplantation in children. Deletions cut 4 bases from V and 3 bases from J, with 10 bases between. The CDR3 covers 12 residues. Per germline, CDR1 SQVTM and CDR2 ANQGSEA. During its preparation, the TCRbeta library received unique molecular identifiers. TCRdb re-analysed the PCR reads in MiXCR, keeping a single row per CDR3 protein. This table has 420,000 or so distinct CDR3 sequences, approximately 11% appearing once. The chain joins TRBV29-1 to TRBJ2-7; tentative D call: TRBD1 (6 bases). Sample: PBMCs from the stem cell graft donor, taken from the stem cell graft. This TCR derives from a human donor who donated a stem cell graft to a child with acute myeloid leukemia. As DNA, the CDR3 is TGCAGCGTTGGGACAGCCGTCTACGAGCAGTACTTC. Translating it yields CSVGTAVYEQYF.